One sample yielded the 30 T cell receptor beta chains listed below, sequenced in a study of kidney transplant recipient with SARS-CoV-2 infection. TCRdb re-derived calls from the reads in MiXCR, one entry per CDR3 protein. The repertoire holds approximately 240,000 distinct CDR3 sequences, with around 26% as singletons. The specimen comprised a blood sample, sampled at baseline and between days 110 and 120 from a kidney transplant recipient. The source of these receptors is a male patient aged 30 to 39 who had COVID-19 and was a kidney transplant recipient. Some T cells may be the graft donor's.

Turning to this clonotype: A much larger clone differs from this one at a single base, so this may be a read error. The V and J genes are TRBV7-5 and TRBJ1-2. TRBV7-5 counts as a pseudogene. The CDR3 has 19 amino acids. As DNA, the CDR3 is TGTATCCCTGTGCCAGAACCTCTCTATGAAGTAGGAAAGACCTATGACTACACCTTC. This gives the protein CIPVPEPLYEVGKTYDYTF.

The chain employs TRBV7-3 and TRBJ2-3; TRBD1 matches 7 bases. Germline CDR1 SGHTA, CDR2 FQGTGA. The CDR3 sequence is 14 residues long. The ends lost 4 bases at V and 6 bases at J; junction bases unmatched: 7. The CDR3 region is CASSSGSGGDTQYF. The CDR3 nucleotides read TGTGCCAGCAGCTCCGGATCAGGGGGTGATACGCAGTATTTT.

Details on this clonotype: This may come from a read error, since a much larger clone is one base off. The rearrangement joins TRBV30 to TRBJ2-1; D unresolved. The J call may be faulty, since TRBJ2-7 better matches the DNA end. CDR3 size: 12 residues. In germline, CDR1 is GTSNPN, CDR2 SVGIG (reference sequence). In DNA form, the CDR3 reads TGTGCCTGGAGTGTAAGGATGGGCGAGCAGTACTTC. Its protein product is CAWSVRMGEQYF.

This clonotype was detected many times. The chain employs TRBV12-3 or TRBV12-4 and TRBJ1-1, with D unresolved. The CDR3 is made up of 13 amino acids. Deletions cut 4 bases from V and 7 bases from J, with 13 bases between. CDR3 sequence reads: CASSWLAANEAFF. DNA for the CDR3: TGTGCCAGCAGTTGGCTAGCCGCAAATGAAGCTTTCTTT.

About this clonotype itself: Since the CDR3 does not end with the conserved phenylalanine or tryptophan, this likely comes from a read error. The rearrangement links TRBV19 to TRBJ2-1; 14 bases map to TRBD2. There are 16 residues in the CDR3. V shed 5 bases, J shed 8 bases, and the junction held 8 bases outside the gene matches. CDR1 LNHDA and CDR2 SQIVND come from the germline V gene (reference sequence). CDR3: CASSSGTSGRGDEQFI. The DNA for the CDR3 is TGTGCCAGTAGTTCCGGGACTAGCGGGAGAGGCGATGAGCAGTTCATC.

A remark on this clonotype: With a much larger clone just one base away, this may be a read error. J is TRBJ1-2 and V is TRBV10-2; no definite D call. The CDR3 is 17 amino acids. CDR1 is WSHSY and CDR2 is SAAADI in the germline V gene. V was cut by 5 bases and J by 4 bases, with 23 bases left in between. CDR3 DNA: TGCGCCAGCAGTAGGTACGGCACTTCTAGAAAGACCTATGGCTACACCTTC. Its protein product is CASSRYGTSRKTYGYTF.

On this clonotype: A much bigger clone sits one base away, suggesting this may be a read error. The chain joins TRBV29-1 to TRBJ1-2; 7 bases match TRBD1. Germline V gene data show CDR1 as SQVTM and CDR2 as ANQGSEA. CDR3 length: 16 amino acids. CDR3 nucleotides: TGCAGCGTCGGGATGGAGGGGCAGGGGGTTAACTGTGGCTACACCTTC. Its translation is CSVGMEGQGVNCGYTF. The full variable domain, with the rest looked up from reference TRBV29-1 and TRBJ1-2, is SAVISQKPSRDICQRGTSLTIQCQVDSQVTMMFWYRQQPGQSLTLIATANQGSEATYESGFVIDKFPISRPNLTFSTLTVSNMSPEDSSIYLCSVGMEGQGVNCGYTFGSGTRLTVV.

This clonotype was picked up many times. The V gene is TRBV5-4, the J gene TRBJ2-7, with 11 bases identical to TRBD1. From germline, CDR1 is SGHNT and CDR2 YYREEE (reference sequence). With 5 bases clipped from V and 3 bases from J, the junction kept 4 bases outside the gene matches. This CDR3 comprises 14 residues. DNA of the CDR3: TGTGCCAGCAGGGACGGGACAGGGGGCTACGAGCAGTACTTC. Translation: CASRDGTGGYEQYF.

There are many counts of this clonotype. This chain joins TRBV6-6 and TRBJ1-4, with D unresolved. Trimming pared 6 bases from V and 8 bases from J, leaving 16 bases between. Per the germline V gene, CDR1 is MNHNY and CDR2 is SVGAGI (reference sequence). The CDR3 is 14 residues long. CDR3 protein: CASSRDPPFEKLFF. CDR3 nucleotide sequence: TGTGCCAGCAGCCGCGACCCCCCATTCGAAAAACTGTTTTTT.

This clonotype was seen ten or more times. The chain employs TRBV7-7 and TRBJ1-2; D remains unclear. The CDR3 consists of 17 residues. With 5 bases removed from V and 4 bases from J, the gap between germline ends came to 23 bases. Per germline, CDR1 SSHAT and CDR2 FNYEAQ (reference sequence). The CDR3 region has the DNA TGTGCCAGCAGCGTGAACCATAAGTGCCGAAAGACCTATGGCTACACCTTC. Residues: CASSVNHKCRKTYGYTF.

This clonotype appeared many times. This chain joins TRBV6-2 or TRBV6-3 and TRBJ1-5; D remains unclear. Trimming left V 2 bases short and J 3 bases short, with 5 bases between. The CDR3 is 13 amino acids. Germline lookup yields CDR1 MNHEY and CDR2 SVGEGT. CDR3 loop: CASSYRDNQPQHF. The CDR3 DNA follows: TGTGCCAGCAGTTACAGGGACAATCAGCCCCAGCATTTT.

The sample holds a few counts of this clonotype. A much larger clone differs by one base, so this may be a read error. This chain uses TRBV10-3 with TRBJ1-1; 8 nucleotides line up with TRBD1. There are 14 residues in the CDR3. The germline CDR1 and CDR2 sequences are ENHRY and SYGVKD. V trimming: 8 bases; J trimming: 5 bases; junction bases outside the gene matches: 10. CDR3 nucleotides: TGTGCCATCGGTTCACAGGGGGGGTTGACTGAAGCTTTCTTT. Translating gives CAIGSQGGLTEAFF.

In its sample, this clonotype was seen many times. The chain combines TRBV4-2 with TRBJ1-4; the D is unclear. The CDR3 has 13 amino acids. V was trimmed by 1 base and J by 8 bases, leaving 8 bases between them. Looked up from germline, CDR1 is LGHNA and CDR2 is YNFKEQ. CDR3 nucleotides: TGTGCCAGCAGCCAAGGGACGCCAGAAAAACTGTTTTTT. Residues: CASSQGTPEKLFF.

The rearrangement joins TRBV18 to TRBJ2-3, with 16 nucleotides matching TRBD2. Looked up from germline, CDR1 is KGHSH and CDR2 is LQKENI. After removal of 0 bases from V and 8 bases from J, the junction contained 5 bases not matched to a gene. The CDR3 spans 17 residues. CDR3 nucleotides: TGTGCCAGCTCACCACCGGTGGGACTAGCGGGAGGGGCTACGCAGTATTTT. Amino acid sequence: CASSPPVGLAGGATQYF.

The table lists this clonotype with many counts. The chain combines TRBV9 with TRBJ2-1, with TRBD2 matching 11 bases. The CDR3 runs 15 residues. V gave up 2 bases and J gave up 6 bases; unmatched junction bases: 4. Germline CDR1 is SGDLS and CDR2 is YYNGEE. As DNA, the CDR3 is TGTGCCAGCAGCGTGACTAGCGGGACCGCCAATGAGCAGTTCTTC. This codes for CASSVTSGTANEQFF.

With regard to this clonotype: Just one base apart from a much larger clone, this may be a read error. V and J are TRBV5-1 and TRBJ1-2; no clear D. Germline-derived CDR1 and CDR2 are SGHRS and YFSETQ. The CDR3 has 16 residues. DNA for the CDR3: TGCGCCAGCGTATTCGCATCGGTTCGAAAGACCTATGGCTACGCCTTC. It is translated as CASVFASVRKTYGYAF. The full variable domain, with the rest looked up from reference TRBV5-1 and TRBJ1-2, is KAGVTQTPRYLIKTRGQQVTLSCSPISGHRSVSWYQQTPGQGLQFLFEYFSETQRNKGNFPGRFSGRQFSNSRSEMNVSTLELGDSALYLCASVFASVRKTYGYAFGSGTRLTVV.

As regards this clonotype: A much larger clonotype is one base distant, so this may be a read error. The genes are TRBV7-2 and TRBJ1-2, with 12 bases that match TRBD1. This CDR3 has 15 residues. The junction had 5 bases not matched to a gene; V was cut back by 3 bases and J by 6 bases. Germline V gene sequence: CDR1 SGHTA, CDR2 FQGNSA. CDR3 DNA sequence: TGTGCCAGCAGCTTCCGGGACAGGGGGCAAAATGGCTACACCTTC. It translates to CASSFRDRGQNGYTF.

This clonotype was recorded many times. V usage is TRBV20-1 and J usage is TRBJ1-1; D is possibly TRBD1 (6 bases). Trimming removed 5 bases from V and 5 bases from J, with 18 bases in between. Germline CDR1 is DFQATT and CDR2 is SNEGSKA (reference sequence). The CDR3 spans 14 residues. CDR3 protein: CSADPGQLGTEAFF. Here the CDR3 DNA reads TGCAGTGCTGACCCGGGACAACTGGGAACTGAAGCTTTCTTT.

Ten or more counts support this clonotype. This chain uses TRBV11-2 with TRBJ2-7; D not resolved. The germline V and J ends were trimmed by 5 bases and 2 bases, with 19 bases remaining between them. This CDR3 contains 16 residues. The germline V gene encodes CDR1 SGHAT and CDR2 FQNNGV. The CDR3, as DNA: TGTGCCAGCAGCCATTTCCGGACGGCTCTTACCTACGAGCAGTACTTC. It encodes CASSHFRTALTYEQYF.

Details on this clonotype: This may arise from a read error, as a much more abundant clone is one base away. The rearrangement joins TRBV19 to TRBJ1-1, with a possible D match to TRBD1 (6 bases). Germline assignment: CDR1 LNHDA and CDR2 SQIVND (reference sequence). The CDR3 is made up of 12 amino acids. CDR3 sequence: CASDTGSTEASF. The DNA for the CDR3 is TGTGCCAGTGACACAGGGAGCACTGAAGCTTCCTTT.

This clonotype was counted many times. The chain carries TRBV7-6 and TRBJ1-2, with D unclear. The V end lost 5 bases, the J end lost 4 bases, and 23 bases lay between the germline ends. Germline V gives CDR1 SGHVS, CDR2 FNYEAQ. CDR3 size: 17 residues. The CDR3 DNA reads as TGTGCCAGCAGCCCGTGGTGTGAATCTCGAAAGACCTATGGCTACACCTTC. Protein sequence: CASSPWCESRKTYGYTF.

As for this clonotype: A much larger clone sits a single nucleotide away, making a read error possible. The CDR3 region is CASSRVASFRKTYGHTF. The CDR3 DNA sequence: TGTGCCAGCAGTCGAGTGGCCAGCTTCCGAAAGACCTATGGCCACACCTTC. The chain is built from TRBV12-3 or TRBV12-4 and TRBJ1-2; no clear D. The length of the CDR3 is 17 residues.

Note on this clonotype: It may be a read error: a sequence one base away is much more abundant. The chain is built from TRBV5-6 and TRBJ2-7; no definite D call. Between the trimmed V and J ends, which lost 3 bases and 5 bases, there was a span of 12 bases. CDR3 length equals 13 residues. Germline lookup yields CDR1 SGHDT and CDR2 YYEEEE. CDR3 nucleotide sequence: TGTGCCAGCAGCTCAAGGGAATGGGACGAGCAGTACTTC. Its protein product is CASSSREWDEQYF.

This chain uses TRBV6-2 or TRBV6-3 with TRBJ1-2; unclear D gene. Germline lookup yields CDR1 MNHEY and CDR2 SVGEGT. Trimming removed 5 bases at V and 4 bases at J, with 23 bases between. This CDR3 has 17 amino acids. The CDR3, as DNA: TGTGCCAGCAGTGAGAGCAACTGCACCGGAAAGACCTATGGCTACACCTTC. It yields the protein CASSESNCTGKTYGYTF.

This clonotype appeared many times. The rearrangement links TRBV5-4 to TRBJ1-2; TRBD1 matches 7 bases. The germline CDR1 and CDR2 sequences are SGHNT and YYREEE (reference sequence). V lost 5 bases and J lost 8; bases outside the gene matches: 9. This CDR3 contains 13 residues. CDR3 residues: CASRDTGEYGYTF. DNA for the CDR3: TGTGCCAGCAGGGATACAGGGGAGTACGGCTACACCTTC.

This sequence joins TRBV3-1 and TRBJ1-2, with D unresolved. Trimming removed 5 bases from V and 4 bases from J, with 23 bases in between. The CDR3 length is 17 residues. CDR1 and CDR2 (germline): LGHDT, YNNKEL (reference sequence). CDR3 sequence: CASSVGNPIRKTYGYTF. In nucleotides, the CDR3 is TGTGCCAGCAGCGTGGGAAATCCCATTCGAAAGACCTATGGCTACACCTTC.

In this sample, this clonotype turned up many times. The chain uses TRBV7-7 and TRBJ1-2; D is unclear. Per germline, CDR1 SSHAT and CDR2 FNYEAQ (reference sequence). The V and J ends lost 5 bases and 4 bases respectively, with 23 bases between them. This CDR3 has 17 residues. CDR3 in DNA: TGTGCCAGCAGCACTCGGCATAAGTGCCGAAAGACCTATGGCTACACCTTC. Translating it yields CASSTRHKCRKTYGYTF.

The sample holds many counts of this clonotype. In DNA form, the CDR3 reads TGCGCCAGCAGTCAGCCTAGGCTACGCAGAAAGACCTATGGCTACACCTTC. Protein: CASSQPRLRRKTYGYTF. The rearrangement links TRBV23-1 to TRBJ1-2, with D unclear. TRBV23-1 is recorded as an ORF, its role being uncertain. V lost 3 bases to trimming and J lost 4 bases, with 21 bases between them. CDR3 length equals 17 residues.

The V and J genes are TRBV14 and TRBJ2-3, with D tentatively TRBD1 or TRBD2 (5 bases each). The germline CDR1 and CDR2 sequences are SGHDN and FVKESK. CDR3 length equals 17 residues. The V and J ends lost 4 bases and 2 bases respectively, with 19 bases between them. The CDR3 DNA reads as TGTGCCAGCAGCCCCCGGGACGCAATATCCGTCACAGATACGCAGTATTTT. This codes for CASSPRDAISVTDTQYF.

This clonotype was observed many times. V gene TRBV9 combines with J gene TRBJ1-1; no firm D call. The CDR3 is 14 amino acids. V lost 3 bases to trimming and J lost 0 bases, with 9 bases between them. Germline lookup yields CDR1 SGDLS and CDR2 YYNGEE. The CDR3 DNA reads as TGTGCCAGCAGCGCTTCCACCTTGAACACTGAAGCTTTCTTT. The encoded protein is CASSASTLNTEAFF.